This is a list of T cell receptor beta chains from one sample in a study of T cell responses to AZD1222 COVID-19 vaccine. Here immunoSEQ multiplex PCR was the method, and the copy in TCRdb shows in-frame clones only, minus some. The sample records 90,000 to 150,000 clones, 75% to 90% being singletons. The sequences come from peripheral blood, collected on day 0 of AZD1222 vaccination. The source is an adult in good health. The CDR3 runs from the conserved cysteine through the conserved F or W. D genes are given only for firm matches. Clone size, where shown, is once, few, many, or a class for clones that have expanded.

TRBV19,TRBD1,NA,TRBJ2-4,CASSTNSVQGNIQYF,TGTGCCAGTAGTACCAACTCCGTACAGGGGAACATTCAGTACTTC
TRBV5-1,NA,NA,TRBJ1-1,CASSQDLNTEAFF,TGCGCCAGCAGCCAGGACCTGAACACTGAAGCTTTCTTT
TRBV27,NA,NA,TRBJ1-5,CASSFNSYSNQPQHF,TGTGCCAGCAGTTTTAACAGTTATAGCAATCAGCCCCAGCATTTT
TRBV3-1/TRBV3-2,NA,NA,TRBJ2-6,CASSPRTVLEGANVLTF,TGTGCCAGCAGCCCCCGGACAGTACTGGAGGGGGCCAACGTCCTGACTTTC
TRBV5-4,NA,NA,TRBJ2-2,CASSLAAQGNTGELFF,TGTGCCAGCAGCCTCGCAGCACAGGGGAACACCGGGGAGCTGTTTTTT
TRBV28,TRBD2,NA,TRBJ2-7,CASSLSGRALREQYF,TGTGCCAGCAGTCTTAGCGGGAGGGCCCTGCGGGAGCAGTACTTC
TRBV3-1/TRBV3-2,NA,NA,TRBJ2-5,CASSLPGGGQTQYF,TGTGCCAGCAGCCTCCCCGGGGGAGGACAGACCCAGTACTTC
TRBV10-2,TRBD1,NA,TRBJ1-5,CASSGGTGDLYSNQPQHF,TGCGCCAGCAGTGGCGGGACAGGGGACCTTTATAGCAATCAGCCCCAGCATTTT
TRBV28,NA,NA,TRBJ2-5,CASSTGPQYQETQYF,TGTGCCAGCAGTACCGGGCCCCAATACCAAGAGACCCAGTACTTC
TRBV10-2,TRBD1,NA,TRBJ2-7,CASKGTAYEQYF,TGCGCCAGCAAAGGGACAGCCTACGAGCAGTACTTC
TRBV5-1,NA,NA,TRBJ2-7,CASSLGGGGEQYF,TGCGCCAGCAGCTTGGGTGGTGGAGGCGAGCAGTACTTC
TRBV3-1/TRBV3-2,NA,NA,TRBJ2-5,CASSQASGGGGETQYF,TGTGCCAGCAGCCAAGCTAGCGGAGGGGGCGGAGAGACCCAGTACTTC
TRBV19,NA,NA,TRBJ2-2,CASSIRLAVTGELFF,TGTGCCAGTAGTATTCGTCTGGCGGTCACCGGGGAGCTGTTTTTT
TRBV6-5,TRBD1,few,TRBJ2-2,CASRRDRNTGELFF,TGTGCCAGCAGGAGGGACAGGAACACCGGGGAGCTGTTTTTT
TRBV7-2,TRBD2,NA,TRBJ2-7,CASSPRLADYEQYF,TGTGCCAGCAGCCCAAGACTAGCGGACTACGAGCAGTACTTC
TRBV12-3/TRBV12-4,NA,NA,TRBJ1-1,CASSLSLNTEAFF,TGTGCCAGCAGTTTGTCGTTGAACACTGAAGCTTTCTTT
TRBV5-1,TRBD2,once,TRBJ2-5,CASSGTSGNVQETQYF,TGCGCCAGCTCCGGGACTAGCGGGAACGTGCAAGAGACCCAGTACTTC
TRBV2,NA,once,TRBJ2-5,CASSEGPGPQWTQYF,TGTGCCAGCAGTGAAGGCCCCGGCCCCCAGTGGACCCAGTACTTC
TRBV21-1,NA,NA,TRBJ2-5,CASRKVSFRDQETQYF,TGTGCCAGCAGAAAAGTGAGTTTCCGAGATCAAGAGACCCAGTACTTC
TRBV7-8,TRBD1,NA,TRBJ1-2,CASSSRDRPNYGYTF,TGTGCCAGCAGTTCCCGGGACAGACCAAACTATGGCTACACCTTC
TRBV18,TRBD1,NA,TRBJ1-2,CASSPTGKDNYGYTF,TGTGCCAGCTCACCGACAGGGAAGGATAACTATGGCTACACCTTC
TRBV28,NA,NA,TRBJ1-6,CASSLGTSNSPLHF,TGTGCCAGCAGTTTAGGGACATCGAATTCACCCCTCCACTTT
TRBV6-1,TRBD1,NA,TRBJ2-3,CASSEFDSRTGMTDTQYF,TGTGCCAGCAGTGAATTCGATTCCAGGACAGGGATGACAGATACGCAGTATTTT
TRBV30,NA,NA,TRBJ2-1,CAWRGLGGYEQFF,TGTGCCTGGAGGGGACTAGGGGGCTATGAGCAGTTCTTC
TRBV29-1,NA,NA,TRBJ1-1,CSVTRGTEAFF,TGCAGCGTTACTAGGGGTACTGAAGCTTTCTTT
TRBV5-1,NA,NA,TRBJ1-2,CASSPRTANYGYTF,TGCGCCAGCAGCCCCCGGACGGCTAACTATGGCTACACCTTC
TRBV6-6,TRBD1,NA,TRBJ2-7,CASRPGTAVYEQYF,TGTGCCAGCAGGCCCGGGACAGCCGTCTACGAGCAGTACTTC
TRBV11-2,TRBD1,NA,TRBJ1-6,CASSSYDRVNSPLHF,TGTGCCAGCAGCTCTTATGACAGGGTCAATTCACCCCTCCACTTT
TRBV4-1,TRBD2,NA,TRBJ2-7,CASSQDRTIAGGRNEQYF,TGCGCCAGCAGCCAAGATCGGACCATAGCGGGAGGGCGGAACGAGCAGTACTTC
TRBV24-1,NA,NA,TRBJ2-7,CATSAPPEETAYEQYF,TGTGCCACCAGTGCCCCACCCGAGGAAACCGCCTACGAGCAGTACTTC
TRBV30,NA,NA,TRBJ1-2,CAWTTGYGYTF,TGTGCCTGGACTACAGGTTATGGCTACACCTTC
TRBV6-4,TRBD1,few,TRBJ1-1,CASTGTGGVTEAFF,TGTGCCAGCACGGGGACAGGGGGCGTCACTGAAGCTTTCTTT
TRBV28,NA,NA,TRBJ1-1,CASFHTEAFF,TGTGCCAGTTTTCACACTGAAGCTTTCTTT
TRBV29-1,NA,NA,TRBJ2-1,CSVAPGTATYNEQFF,TGCAGCGTTGCCCCCGGGACCGCAACCTACAATGAGCAGTTCTTC
TRBV7-3,TRBD2,NA,TRBJ2-1,CASSLTPLAGHEQFF,TGTGCCAGCAGCTTAACTCCCCTAGCGGGTCATGAGCAGTTCTTC
TRBV30,NA,NA,TRBJ1-2,CAWSLGDYGYTF,TGTGCCTGGAGTCTTGGGGACTATGGCTACACCTTC
TRBV19,NA,NA,TRBJ1-5,CASSIGLGQPQHF,TGTGCCAGTAGTATAGGGTTGGGTCAGCCCCAGCATTTT
TRBV3-1/TRBV3-2,NA,once,TRBJ1-5,CASSQEPQGYQPQHF,TGTGCCAGCAGCCAAGAGCCCCAGGGTTATCAGCCCCAGCATTTT
TRBV10-2,NA,once,TRBJ2-7,CASSESSRSGYEQYF,TGCGCCAGCAGTGAGTCGAGTAGGAGCGGATACGAGCAGTACTTC
TRBV28,NA,NA,TRBJ2-7,CASRGSGAGTYEQYF,TGTGCCAGCAGGGGGTCCGGCGCAGGGACCTACGAGCAGTACTTC
TRBV11-2,TRBD1,NA,TRBJ2-3,CASSHRDRESDTQYF,TGTGCCAGCAGCCACCGGGACAGGGAGTCAGATACGCAGTATTTT
TRBV5-1,TRBD1,NA,TRBJ2-1,CASSLAWTGRSYNEQFF,TGCGCCAGCAGCTTGGCCTGGACAGGTCGGTCCTACAATGAGCAGTTCTTC
TRBV15,NA,NA,TRBJ1-2,CATSRDRGNYGYTF,TGTGCCACCAGCAGAGATCGGGGGAACTATGGCTACACCTTC
TRBV28,TRBD2,NA,TRBJ2-7,CASSYQRAGRFHEQYF,TGTGCCAGCAGCTACCAACGAGCGGGAAGATTCCACGAGCAGTACTTC
TRBV29-1,NA,NA,TRBJ2-7,CSVEVGNSYEQYF,TGCAGCGTTGAGGTAGGGAACTCCTACGAGCAGTACTTC
TRBV5-5,TRBD2,NA,TRBJ2-7,CASSRRGLAGAYEQYF,TGTGCCAGCAGCCGACGCGGACTAGCGGGGGCCTACGAGCAGTACTTC
TRBV2,TRBD1,NA,TRBJ1-5,CASSRQGRDQPQHF,TGTGCCAGCAGTCGACAGGGCCGCGATCAGCCCCAGCATTTT
TRBV3-1/TRBV3-2,NA,NA,TRBJ2-3,CASSLLPSGTGTDTQYF,TGTGCCAGCAGCCTTCTCCCATCCGGGACTGGCACAGATACGCAGTATTTT
TRBV3-1/TRBV3-2,TRBD1,few,TRBJ1-1,CASSPRTGGLNTEAFF,TGTGCCAGCAGCCCCCGGACAGGGGGCTTGAACACTGAAGCTTTCTTT
TRBV4-1,TRBD1,NA,TRBJ1-1,CASSHPQGGNTEAFF,TGCGCCAGCAGCCACCCCCAGGGGGGGAACACTGAAGCTTTCTTT
TRBV28,NA,NA,TRBJ1-3,CASGSRPSGNTIYF,TGTGCCAGTGGGAGCCGACCCTCTGGAAACACCATATATTTT
TRBV5-6,TRBD1,NA,TRBJ2-7,CASSSATGGSYEQYF,TGTGCCAGCAGCTCCGCGACAGGGGGCAGCTACGAGCAGTACTTC